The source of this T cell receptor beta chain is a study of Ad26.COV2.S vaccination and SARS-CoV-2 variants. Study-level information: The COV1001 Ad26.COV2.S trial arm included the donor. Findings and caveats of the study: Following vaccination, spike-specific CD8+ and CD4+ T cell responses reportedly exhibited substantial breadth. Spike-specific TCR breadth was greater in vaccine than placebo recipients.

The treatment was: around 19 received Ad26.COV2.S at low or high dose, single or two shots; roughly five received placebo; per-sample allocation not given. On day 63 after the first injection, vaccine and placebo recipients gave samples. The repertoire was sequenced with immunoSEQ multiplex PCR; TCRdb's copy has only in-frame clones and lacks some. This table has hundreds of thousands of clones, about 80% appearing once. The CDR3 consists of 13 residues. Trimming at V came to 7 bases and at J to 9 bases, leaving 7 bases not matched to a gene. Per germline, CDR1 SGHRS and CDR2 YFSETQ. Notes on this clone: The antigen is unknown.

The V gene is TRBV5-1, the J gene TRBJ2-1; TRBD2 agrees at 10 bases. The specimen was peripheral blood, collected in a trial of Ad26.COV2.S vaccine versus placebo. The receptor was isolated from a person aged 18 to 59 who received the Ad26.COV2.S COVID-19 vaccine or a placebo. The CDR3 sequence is CASSILAGVEQFF. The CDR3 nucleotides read TGCGCCAGCTCTATTCTAGCGGGAGTTGAGCAGTTCTTC.